A selection of T cell receptor beta chains follows, all from one sample in a study of post-analysis software for immune sequencing data. Via MiXCR, TCRdb re-called the PCR reads, giving one row per CDR3 protein. The sample contains 750,000 to 950,000 distinct CDR3 sequences, 35% to 55% of which appear only once. Sequencing was performed on blood. These TCRs come from a girl between 10 and 17 years old with multiple sclerosis. CDR3s include the opening cysteine and the closing phenylalanine or tryptophan. Fields, in order: J gene, CDR3 length, D gene, V gene, clone size, CDR3 protein, CDR3 DNA. D genes are given only for firm matches. Size tells how often a clone was seen (once, few, many) or the class of an expanded clone, and some rows leave it out.

TRBJ1-1	11	NA	TRBV4-2	NA	CASSQGNEAFF	TGTGCCAGCAGCCAAGGGAATGAAGCTTTCTTT
TRBJ1-2	14	NA	TRBV3-1	few	CASSLAGPLGGYTF	TGTGCCAGCAGCCTCGCCGGGCCTCTCGGGGGCTACACCTTC
TRBJ1-1	14	NA	TRBV12-3/TRBV12-4	once	CASSSDSLDTEAFF	TGTGCCAGCAGCTCGGACTCATTGGACACTGAAGCTTTCTTT
TRBJ2-2	15	NA	TRBV2	few	CASSELSSGTGELFF	TGTGCCAGCAGTGAATTGTCTTCGGGGACCGGGGAGCTGTTTTTT
TRBJ2-3	15	TRBD2	TRBV7-2	many	CASERAGGFTDTQYF	TGTGCCAGCGAGCGAGCGGGAGGTTTCACAGATACGCAGTATTTT
TRBJ2-3	16	NA	TRBV7-2	NA	CASSPRARGAGDTQYF	TGTGCCAGCAGCCCGAGAGCCAGGGGGGCGGGTGATACGCAGTATTTT
TRBJ2-5	14	NA	TRBV20-1	NA	CSARGVGVRETQYF	TGCAGTGCTAGAGGTGTGGGGGTTCGAGAGACCCAGTACTTC
TRBJ2-5	14	TRBD1	TRBV5-5	few	CASSRTGFGETQYF	TGTGCCAGCAGCCGGACAGGGTTCGGCGAGACCCAGTACTTC
TRBJ2-1	14	NA	TRBV6-5	few	CASSRGTSYNEQFF	TGTGCCAGCAGTCGGGGGACCTCCTACAATGAGCAGTTCTTC
TRBJ2-1	14	NA	TRBV15	NA	CATSSLGLYNEQFF	TGTGCCACCAGCAGCCTGGGACTCTACAATGAGCAGTTCTTC
TRBJ2-7	12	TRBD1	TRBV10-3	NA	CAIGQGIYEQYF	TGTGCCATCGGACAGGGGATTTACGAGCAGTACTTC
TRBJ2-5	15	NA	TRBV6-5	few	CASSYLAGLAGTQYF	TGTGCCAGCAGTTACTTGGCGGGGCTGGCGGGGACCCAGTACTTC
TRBJ2-3	14	NA	TRBV7-2	NA	CASSAGQPTDTQYF	TGTGCCAGCAGCGCGGGCCAGCCGACAGATACGCAGTATTTT
TRBJ2-1	12	TRBD2	TRBV27	NA	CASSPRGGGEFF	TGTGCCAGCAGTCCCCGGGGGGGCGGGGAGTTCTTC
TRBJ1-2	16	NA	TRBV9	NA	CASSAPHLKANYGYTF	TGTGCCAGCAGCGCCCCCCACCTGAAAGCTAACTATGGCTACACCTTC